This is a list of T cell receptor beta chains from one sample in a study of blood T cell repertoires in COVID-19. Method: immunoSEQ multiplex PCR; TCRdb's copy keeps in-frame clones and lacks some. Of around 94,000 clones listed, about 91% were seen once; the top ten hold 4.2%. Input material: peripheral blood. These receptors were taken from a man younger than 35 with acute or convalescent COVID-19. The CDR3 runs from the conserved cysteine through the conserved F or W. The D gene is left open where the match is weak. The size entry is marked missing in some rows and otherwise reads once, few, many or a size class.

J gene: TRBJ1-5; clone size: -; D gene: -; V gene: TRBV6-6; CDR3 protein: CASSYPGINQPQHF; CDR3 DNA: TGTGCCAGCAGTTATCCGGGTATCAATCAGCCCCAGCATTTT
J gene: TRBJ2-1; clone size: -; D gene: TRBD2; V gene: TRBV5-4; CDR3 protein: CASSLKTSGRNEQFF; CDR3 DNA: TGTGCCAGCAGCTTGAAAACTAGCGGTCGGAATGAGCAGTTCTTC
J gene: TRBJ1-6; clone size: -; D gene: -; V gene: TRBV27; CDR3 protein: CASSLMQYNSPLHF; CDR3 DNA: TGTGCCAGCAGTTTAATGCAGTATAATTCACCCCTCCACTTT
J gene: TRBJ1-1; clone size: -; D gene: TRBD1; V gene: TRBV19; CDR3 protein: CASSMGQGIPMNTEAFF; CDR3 DNA: TGTGCCAGTAGTATGGGACAGGGGATTCCCATGAACACTGAAGCTTTCTTT
J gene: TRBJ2-5; clone size: -; D gene: -; V gene: TRBV7-9; CDR3 protein: CASSLPRVQETQYF; CDR3 DNA: TGTGCCAGCAGCTTACCGAGGGTCCAAGAGACCCAGTACTTC
J gene: TRBJ2-7; clone size: -; D gene: TRBD2; V gene: TRBV2; CDR3 protein: CASHPGGSFTYEQYF; CDR3 DNA: TGTGCCAGCCACCCGGGAGGGAGTTTCACCTACGAGCAGTACTTC
J gene: TRBJ2-2; clone size: -; D gene: -; V gene: TRBV1; CDR3 protein: CTSSQAMETSNTGELFF; CDR3 DNA: TGCACCAGCAGCCAGGCAATGGAGACTAGTAACACCGGGGAGCTGTTTTTT
J gene: TRBJ2-7; clone size: -; D gene: TRBD1; V gene: TRBV3-1/TRBV3-2; CDR3 protein: CASSQPGTGVEQYF; CDR3 DNA: TGTGCCAGCAGCCAACCCGGGACAGGGGTCGAGCAGTACTTC
J gene: TRBJ2-2; clone size: -; D gene: -; V gene: TRBV5-1; CDR3 protein: CASSLGRVNHGELFF; CDR3 DNA: TGCGCCAGCAGCTTGGGCAGGGTAAATCACGGGGAGCTGTTTTTT
J gene: TRBJ1-5; clone size: -; D gene: -; V gene: TRBV2; CDR3 protein: CASSPDGQLGPQHF; CDR3 DNA: TGTGCCAGCAGTCCGGACGGACAACTGGGGCCCCAGCATTTT
J gene: TRBJ1-3; clone size: -; D gene: TRBD1; V gene: TRBV2; CDR3 protein: CASTPDRDSGNTIYF; CDR3 DNA: TGTGCCAGCACCCCCGACAGGGACTCTGGAAACACCATATATTTT
J gene: TRBJ2-5; clone size: -; D gene: TRBD2; V gene: TRBV14; CDR3 protein: CATALGGPETQYF; CDR3 DNA: TGTGCCACCGCGCTGGGAGGGCCGGAGACCCAGTACTTC
J gene: TRBJ2-2; clone size: -; D gene: TRBD1; V gene: TRBV5-5; CDR3 protein: CATRQGPAGELFF; CDR3 DNA: TGTGCCACCAGACAGGGCCCCGCCGGGGAGCTGTTTTTT
J gene: TRBJ2-2; clone size: -; D gene: TRBD1; V gene: TRBV24-1; CDR3 protein: CATRGTGAAGELFF; CDR3 DNA: TGTGCCACCAGAGGGACAGGGGCTGCCGGGGAGCTGTTTTTT
J gene: TRBJ2-1; clone size: -; D gene: -; V gene: TRBV27; CDR3 protein: CASSLDDNNEQFF; CDR3 DNA: TGTGCCAGCAGTTTAGACGACAACAATGAGCAGTTCTTC
J gene: TRBJ2-1; clone size: -; D gene: TRBD2; V gene: TRBV5-8; CDR3 protein: CASSMGGWDEQFF; CDR3 DNA: TGTGCCAGCTCCATGGGGGGGTGGGATGAGCAGTTCTTC
J gene: TRBJ1-3; clone size: -; D gene: TRBD1; V gene: TRBV29-1; CDR3 protein: CSVLVGTVGNTIYF; CDR3 DNA: TGCAGCGTTTTGGTCGGGACAGTTGGAAACACCATATATTTT
J gene: TRBJ1-2; clone size: -; D gene: -; V gene: TRBV3-1/TRBV3-2; CDR3 protein: CASSQASLAERYTF; CDR3 DNA: TGTGCCAGCAGCCAAGCCTCCCTCGCGGAACGCTACACCTTC
J gene: TRBJ2-3; clone size: -; D gene: TRBD1; V gene: TRBV2; CDR3 protein: CASSRDRGMADTQYF; CDR3 DNA: TGTGCCAGCAGTAGAGACAGGGGGATGGCAGATACGCAGTATTTT
J gene: TRBJ1-3; clone size: -; D gene: -; V gene: TRBV24-1; CDR3 protein: CATSDDSGSSGNTIYF; CDR3 DNA: TGTGCCACCAGTGATGACAGTGGATCCTCTGGAAACACCATATATTTT
J gene: TRBJ2-7; clone size: once; D gene: -; V gene: TRBV19; CDR3 protein: CASSIRFHPSYEQYF; CDR3 DNA: TGTGCCAGTAGTATCAGGTTCCACCCCTCCTACGAGCAGTACTTC
J gene: TRBJ1-1; clone size: -; D gene: TRBD1; V gene: TRBV19; CDR3 protein: CASSIEWTGISEAFF; CDR3 DNA: TGTGCCAGTAGTATAGAGTGGACAGGGATTTCTGAAGCTTTCTTT
J gene: TRBJ1-4; clone size: -; D gene: -; V gene: TRBV5-4; CDR3 protein: CASSWGGGATNEKLFF; CDR3 DNA: TGTGCCAGCAGCTGGGGCGGTGGGGCAACTAATGAAAAACTGTTTTTT
J gene: TRBJ2-1; clone size: -; D gene: -; V gene: TRBV14; CDR3 protein: CASSQVHFGSPNEQFF; CDR3 DNA: TGTGCCAGCAGCCAAGTACATTTCGGGAGCCCAAATGAGCAGTTCTTC
J gene: TRBJ1-5; clone size: -; D gene: -; V gene: TRBV9; CDR3 protein: CASSQGDIGNQPQHF; CDR3 DNA: TGTGCCAGCAGCCAAGGGGACATTGGCAATCAGCCCCAGCATTTT
J gene: TRBJ1-5; clone size: -; D gene: TRBD1; V gene: TRBV24-1; CDR3 protein: CATSANRGREPQHF; CDR3 DNA: TGTGCCACCAGCGCCAACAGGGGGCGGGAGCCCCAGCATTTT
J gene: TRBJ1-5; clone size: -; D gene: TRBD1; V gene: TRBV4-1; CDR3 protein: CASSQGGTGGHQPQHF; CDR3 DNA: TGCGCCAGCAGTCAGGGGGGGACAGGGGGCCATCAGCCCCAGCATTTT
J gene: TRBJ2-7; clone size: -; D gene: TRBD1; V gene: TRBV7-8; CDR3 protein: CASSLVQGGEQYF; CDR3 DNA: TGTGCCAGCAGCTTAGTACAGGGGGGCGAGCAGTACTTC
J gene: TRBJ2-5; clone size: -; D gene: -; V gene: TRBV9; CDR3 protein: CASSVVGYQETQYF; CDR3 DNA: TGTGCCAGCAGCGTAGTCGGTTACCAAGAGACCCAGTACTTC
J gene: TRBJ1-4; clone size: -; D gene: TRBD1; V gene: TRBV5-1; CDR3 protein: CASSLAPGTVNEKLFF; CDR3 DNA: TGCGCCAGCAGCCTAGCCCCTGGGACAGTTAATGAAAAACTGTTTTTT
J gene: TRBJ1-3; clone size: once; D gene: -; V gene: TRBV30; CDR3 protein: CAWSLSGNTIYF; CDR3 DNA: TGTGCCTGGAGCCTTTCTGGAAACACCATATATTTT
J gene: TRBJ1-1; clone size: -; D gene: -; V gene: TRBV18; CDR3 protein: CASSPSRVGMNTEAFF; CDR3 DNA: TGTGCCAGCTCACCATCCAGGGTGGGCATGAACACTGAAGCTTTCTTT
J gene: TRBJ2-2; clone size: -; D gene: TRBD2; V gene: TRBV11-3; CDR3 protein: CASSSGLAGFTGELFF; CDR3 DNA: TGTGCCAGCAGCTCGGGACTAGCGGGCTTCACCGGGGAGCTGTTTTTT